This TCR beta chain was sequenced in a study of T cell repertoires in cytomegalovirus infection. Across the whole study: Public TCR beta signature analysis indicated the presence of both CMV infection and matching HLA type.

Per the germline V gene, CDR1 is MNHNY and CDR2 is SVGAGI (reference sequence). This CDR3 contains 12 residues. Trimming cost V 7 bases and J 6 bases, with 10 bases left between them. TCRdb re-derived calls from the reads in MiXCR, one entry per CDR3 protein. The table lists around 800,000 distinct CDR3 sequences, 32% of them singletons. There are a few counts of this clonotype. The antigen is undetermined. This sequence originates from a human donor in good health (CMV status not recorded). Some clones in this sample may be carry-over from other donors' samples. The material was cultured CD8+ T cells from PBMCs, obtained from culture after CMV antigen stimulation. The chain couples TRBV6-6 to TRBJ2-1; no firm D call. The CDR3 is CASTPQRNEQFF. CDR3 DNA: TGTGCCAGCACCCCGCAGCGCAATGAGCAGTTCTTC.